This TCR beta chain was sequenced during a study of T cells expressing NK-cell markers (dated by TCRdb to 2020 to 2021). Regarding the research as a whole: In sorted CD3+CD56+NKG2C+, CD3+CD56+NKG2C- and CD3+CD56-NKG2C+ T-cell subsets from about eight donors, TCR beta-chain repertoires were profiled. All eight donors whose samples were sequenced were randomly selected healthy volunteers, three of them men and five women. Among the eight sequenced donors, seven were HCMV-seropositive and one was HCMV-seronegative. Sequencing of the libraries produced 2 x 150 bp reads on Illumina HiSeq 2000/2500, MiSeq or NextSeq. Study-level results and caveats: In over 5 donors, the dominant CD3+CD56+NKG2C+ clonotypes were among the top 10 CD8+ clonotypes and accounted for about 1.0-7.5% of CD8+ T cells. Those dominant clonotypes were again the most abundant among CD3+CD56-NKG2C+ cells in a handful of donors, at 28.3-60.1%. Whether the expanded NKG2C-expressing T cell clones were specific for HCMV antigens was left unclear.

In regard to this clonotype: Its antigen remains unidentified.

TCRdb shows the sequencer as Illumina HiSeq 2000. 5'RACE template switching, by which a universal primer site and unique molecular identifiers were added, was used to make TCR beta cDNA libraries. cDNA synthesis was primed from the TCR beta constant segment, followed by two successive PCR amplification steps. Regarding the original processing steps: MIGEC was used to demultiplex reads and group reads by UMI, and MiTCR was used to assemble and quantify clonotypes. To remove erroneous sequences, TCR cDNA sequences were retained only when supported by two or more reads. The tcR package was used for downstream repertoire analysis, and clonotypes were matched between fractions using CDR3 nucleotide sequence together with V segment. VDJmatch was used to annotate antigen specificity against VDJdb, with one amino acid substitution in CDR3 permitted. Following reprocessing of the reads by TCRdb, the data hold one row per CDR3 protein sequence and no DNA is available. The V and J calls and clone size are TCRdb's, not the authors'. The table for this sample shows about 440,000 distinct CDR3 sequences. The biggest ten clones account for approximately 6.8% of the sample.

Taken from cysteine to phenylalanine, the CDR3 has 13 residues. DNA is not on record. The germline V gene encodes CDR1 ENHRY and CDR2 SYGVKD. A commercial ELISA kit detecting HCMV-specific IgG in serum was used to determine HCMV serostatus. Ficoll density gradient centrifugation was used to isolate peripheral blood mononuclear cells from blood. The sample taken for sequencing was blood T cells: a sorted CD56 or NKG2C T cell subset, CD4+ or CD8+ T cells, or bulk PBMC T cells (not recorded which). The sequence joins TRBV10-3 to TRBJ1-4; checking the TCRdb D call of TRBD1 is not possible without DNA. The source is a woman aged 18-70 years in good health. The CDR3 is CATRQGLNEKLFF.